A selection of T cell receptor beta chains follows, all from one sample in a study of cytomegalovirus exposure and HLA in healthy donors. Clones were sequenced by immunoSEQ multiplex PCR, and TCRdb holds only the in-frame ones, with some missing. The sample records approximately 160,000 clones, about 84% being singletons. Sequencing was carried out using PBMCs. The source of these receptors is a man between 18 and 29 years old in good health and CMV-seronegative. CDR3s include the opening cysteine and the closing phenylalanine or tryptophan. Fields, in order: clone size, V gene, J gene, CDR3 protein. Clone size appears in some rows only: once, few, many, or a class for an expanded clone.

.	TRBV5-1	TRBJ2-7	CASSLAGLAGGFGEQYF
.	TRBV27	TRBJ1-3	CASRSTGGSGNTIYF
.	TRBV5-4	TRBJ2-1	CASSSPGQGDEQFF
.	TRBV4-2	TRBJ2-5	CASSQGAATEETQYF
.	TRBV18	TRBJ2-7	CASSRQPPGLAGGEQYF
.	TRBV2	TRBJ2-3	CASSETLVVDTQYF
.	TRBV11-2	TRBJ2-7	CASSPDGTGVYEQYF
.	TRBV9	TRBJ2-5	CASSVAAWDSLGETQYF
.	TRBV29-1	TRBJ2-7	CSVGTVNYEQYF
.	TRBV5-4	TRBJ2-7	CASSSGLPSGEQYF
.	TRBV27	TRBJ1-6	CASSFGGRANSPLHF
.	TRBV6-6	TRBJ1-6	CASSRAGGNSPLHF
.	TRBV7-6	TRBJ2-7	CASSLGGQGLSYEQYF
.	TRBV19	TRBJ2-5	CASSTRTGGAETQYF
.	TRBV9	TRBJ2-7	CASSVKGIGGEQYF
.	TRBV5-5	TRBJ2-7	CASSVQGYEQYF
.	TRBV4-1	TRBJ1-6	CASSQGVGGISNSPLHF
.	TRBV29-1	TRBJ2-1	CSVEETGGWGEQFF
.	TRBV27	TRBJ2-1	CASSLSPIRGNNEQFF
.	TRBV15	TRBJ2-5	CATSRVTGIETQYF
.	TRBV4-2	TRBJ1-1	CASSQVRQVNTEAFF
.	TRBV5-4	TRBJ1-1	CASSDGTVPYTEAFF
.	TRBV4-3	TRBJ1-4	CASSQGPGQEEKLFF
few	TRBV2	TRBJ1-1	CASSGTEAFF
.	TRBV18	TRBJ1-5	CASSPASNNQPQHF
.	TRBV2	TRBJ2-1	CASNLQGIIYNEQFF
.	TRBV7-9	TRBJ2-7	CSSSSTGGSYEQYF
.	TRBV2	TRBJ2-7	CASEPGQGYEQYF
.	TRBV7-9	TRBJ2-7	CASSPPTTATYEQYF
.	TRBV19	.	CASSPTGFYYEQYF
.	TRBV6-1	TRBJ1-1	CASSARETGTTEAFF
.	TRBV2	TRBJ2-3	CASSYGLGASLDTQYF
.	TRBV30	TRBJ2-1	CAWSRSKESFF
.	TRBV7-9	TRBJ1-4	CASSFPSTGLRREKLFF
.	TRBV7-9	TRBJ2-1	CASSPLTSGSSYNEQFF
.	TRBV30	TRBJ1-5	CAWSFSDRGGNQPQHF
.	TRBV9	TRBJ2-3	CASSVVQGLDSDTQYF
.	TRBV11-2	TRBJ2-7	CASSLFGRGGSYEQYF
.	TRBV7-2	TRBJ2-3	CASSLEGSGATTQYF
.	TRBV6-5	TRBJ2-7	CASSYEGTVLPYEQYF
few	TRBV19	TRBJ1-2	CASSRDSNYGYTF
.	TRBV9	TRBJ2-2	CASHFRDGELFF
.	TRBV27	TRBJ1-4	CASSLVRDNEKLFF
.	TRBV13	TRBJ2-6	CASSLEGGGFSGANVLTF
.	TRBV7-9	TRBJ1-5	CASSSTMGSGNQPQHF
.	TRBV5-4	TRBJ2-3	CASSPTGADTQYF
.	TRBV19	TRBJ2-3	CASSRGGSADTQYF
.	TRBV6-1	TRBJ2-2	CASSERLAGGPFLFNTGELFF
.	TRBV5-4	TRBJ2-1	CASSQRGGGSPYNEQFF
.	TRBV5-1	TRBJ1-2	CASSFGRRGGNYGYTF
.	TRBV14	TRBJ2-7	CASSQDRGQYF
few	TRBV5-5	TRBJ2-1	CASGRTGDYNEQFF
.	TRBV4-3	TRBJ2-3	CASSQSNGRAVDTQYF
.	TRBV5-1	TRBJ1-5	CASSLGGGLSNQPQHF